Below are 4 T cell receptor beta chains sequenced from a single sample in a study of regulatory T cells in long-lasting Graves disease. Both iRepertoire HTBI primers and Arm-PCR of CDR3 regions were used to build the TCR beta libraries. TCRdb processed the multiplex PCR reads anew with MiXCR; each CDR3 protein has one entry. The table records a few hundred thousand distinct CDR3 sequences, roughly 12% of them present only once. As to time point: newly diagnosed GD, antithyroid drugs for less than 3 months. Researchers made the TCR library from RNA that was extracted from PBMCs. These records were also assigned to another study, of T cells in Graves' hyperthyroidism and ophthalmopathy.

The specimen comprised peripheral blood mononuclear cells (PBMCs), sampled at new diagnosis, from a patient treated with antithyroid drugs. The receptors come from a woman aged 18-29 years with Graves disease.

The V call is TRBV5-6, the J call TRBJ1-2; unclear D gene. The CDR3 is 16 amino acids. Germline CDR1 reads SGHDT; CDR2 reads YYEEEE. V lost 6 bases and J 3 bases, leaving 21 bases between the germline ends. As DNA, the CDR3 is TGTGCCAGCACCCTAAACTCGCGGGCCGGGTACTATGGCTACACCTTC. It encodes CASTLNSRAGYYGYTF.

The chain joins TRBV5-1 to TRBJ1-6; 10 bases line up with TRBD1. Per the germline V gene, CDR1 is SGHRS and CDR2 is YFSETQ. The CDR3 spans 14 residues. J was trimmed by 6 bases and V by 5 bases; bases with no gene match: 2. Here the CDR3 reads CASSRDRGNSPLHF. In nucleotides, the CDR3 is TGCGCCAGCAGTAGGGACAGGGGTAATTCACCCCTCCACTTT.

This chain uses TRBV7-2 with TRBJ1-6; possible D gene TRBD1, 6 bases. Looked up from germline, CDR1 is SGHTA and CDR2 is FQGNSA. The CDR3 covers 15 residues. The ends were cut back, 5 bases at V and 5 bases at J, with 13 bases in the middle. The chain's CDR3 is CASSQGTANNSPLHF. The CDR3 nucleotides read TGTGCCAGCAGCCAGGGGACGGCCAATAATTCACCCCTCCACTTT.

Ten or more counts support this clonotype. The chain recombines TRBV5-1 with TRBJ2-1, with 13 bases matching TRBD2. V shed 3 bases and J 4 bases; nucleotides not matched to a gene: 7. The CDR3 totals 17 residues. Per the germline V gene, CDR1 is SGHRS and CDR2 is YFSETQ. The CDR3 DNA reads as TGCGCCAGCAGCTCTGGACTAGCGGGAGCGGGTTACAATGAGCAGTTCTTC. Translating gives CASSSGLAGAGYNEQFF.